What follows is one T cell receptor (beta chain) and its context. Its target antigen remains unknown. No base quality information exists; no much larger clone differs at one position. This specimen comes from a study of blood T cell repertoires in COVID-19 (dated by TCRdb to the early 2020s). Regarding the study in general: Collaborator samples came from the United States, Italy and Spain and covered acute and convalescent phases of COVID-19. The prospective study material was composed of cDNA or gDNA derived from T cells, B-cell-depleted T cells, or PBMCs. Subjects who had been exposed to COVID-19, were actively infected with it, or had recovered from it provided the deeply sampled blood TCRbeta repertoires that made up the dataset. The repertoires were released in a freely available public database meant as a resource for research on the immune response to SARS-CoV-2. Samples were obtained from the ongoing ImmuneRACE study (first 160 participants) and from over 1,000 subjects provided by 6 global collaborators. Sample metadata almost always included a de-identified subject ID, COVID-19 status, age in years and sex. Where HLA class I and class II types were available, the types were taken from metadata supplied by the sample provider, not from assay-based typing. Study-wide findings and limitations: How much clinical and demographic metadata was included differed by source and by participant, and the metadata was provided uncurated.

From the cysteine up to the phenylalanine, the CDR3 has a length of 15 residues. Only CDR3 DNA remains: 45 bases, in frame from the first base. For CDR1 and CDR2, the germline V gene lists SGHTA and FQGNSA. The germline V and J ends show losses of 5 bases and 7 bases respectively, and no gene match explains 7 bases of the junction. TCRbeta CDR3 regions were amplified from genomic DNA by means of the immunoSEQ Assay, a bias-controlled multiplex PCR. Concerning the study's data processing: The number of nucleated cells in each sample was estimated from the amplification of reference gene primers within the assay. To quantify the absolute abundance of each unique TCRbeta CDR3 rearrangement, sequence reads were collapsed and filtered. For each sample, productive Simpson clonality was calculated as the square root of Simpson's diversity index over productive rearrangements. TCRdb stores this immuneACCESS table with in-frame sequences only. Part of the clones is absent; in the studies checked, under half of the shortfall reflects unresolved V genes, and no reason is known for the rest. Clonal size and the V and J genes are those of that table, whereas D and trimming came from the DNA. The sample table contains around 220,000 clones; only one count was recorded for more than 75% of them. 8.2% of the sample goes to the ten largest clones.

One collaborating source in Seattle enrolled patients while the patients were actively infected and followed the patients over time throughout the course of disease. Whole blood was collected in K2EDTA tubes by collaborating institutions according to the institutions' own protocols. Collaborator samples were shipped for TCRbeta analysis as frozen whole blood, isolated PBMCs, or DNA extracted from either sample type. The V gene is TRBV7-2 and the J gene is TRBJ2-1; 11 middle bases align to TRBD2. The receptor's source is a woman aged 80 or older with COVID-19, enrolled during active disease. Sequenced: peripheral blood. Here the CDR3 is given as CASSPVGTSGNEQFF. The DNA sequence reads TGTGCCAGCAGCCCCGTAGGGACTAGCGGTAATGAGCAGTTCTTC.